This entry lists 16 T cell receptor beta chains sequenced from one sample in a study of blood T cells in healthy people across ages. A second roughly 7 to 11 cycle PCR used barcoded and J-beta primers. TCRdb ran MiXCR on the 5' RACE reads and lists one entry per CDR3 protein. The sample records 600,000 to 800,000 distinct CDR3 sequences, roughly 21% being singletons. The sample consisted of blood. The receptors here all came from a man between 65 and 80 years old in good health.

This chain joins TRBV12-3 or TRBV12-4 and TRBJ1-3, with TRBD1 matching 11 bases. This CDR3 has 17 residues. V lost 2 bases, J lost 1 base, and 4 bases stayed unmatched. In DNA, the CDR3 is TGTGCCAGCAGTTTAAGGACAGGGGGCGGTTCTGGAAACACCATATATTTT. Translation gives CASSLRTGGGSGNTIYF.

V is TRBV20-1 and J is TRBJ1-1; 8 nucleotides match TRBD1. CDR1 and CDR2 (germline): DFQATT, SNEGSKA (reference sequence). V lost 6 bases and J lost 1; bases outside the gene matches: 4. The CDR3 consists of 13 residues. The DNA for the CDR3 is TGCAGTGCAAGGACAGGGCAGAACACTGAAGCTTTCTTT. It is translated as CSARTGQNTEAFF.

This chain connects TRBV2 to TRBJ2-2, with 8 bases matching TRBD2. The germline V gene has CDR1 SNHLY and CDR2 FYNNEI. The CDR3 length is 15 residues. With V trimmed by 2 bases and J by 4 bases, 3 bases remained unmatched. The CDR3 nucleotides read TGTGCCAGCAGTGAACGAGCGGGAGCCACCGGGGAGCTGTTTTTT. Its protein product is CASSERAGATGELFF.

This clonotype was picked up a small number of times. The chain carries TRBV4-1 and TRBJ2-7, with 8 bases aligning to TRBD1. There are 15 residues in the CDR3. From germline, CDR1 is MGHRA and CDR2 YSYEKL. V gave up 0 bases and J gave up 3 bases; unmatched junction bases: 4. Here the CDR3 reads CASSQDWTGRYEQYF. CDR3 nucleotides: TGCGCCAGCAGCCAAGATTGGACAGGGCGCTACGAGCAGTACTTC.

This clonotype has only a few counts. Compared with germline, one end of the junction differs, possibly owing to a read error. The chain joins TRBV4-1 to TRBJ2-5, with 8 bases fitting TRBD2. The germline CDR1 and CDR2 sequences are MGHRA and YSYEKL. CDR3 length: 16 amino acids. The CDR3: CASSQDGAGAKETQHF. The CDR3 DNA sequence: TGCGCCAGCAGCCAAGACGGAGCGGGAGCCAAAGAGACCCAGCACTTC.

The V gene is TRBV20-1, the J gene TRBJ2-1; D is possibly TRBD1 or TRBD2 (5 bases each). There are 13 residues in the CDR3. Trimming removed 5 bases at V and 8 bases at J, with 16 bases between. From germline, CDR1 is DFQATT and CDR2 SNEGSKA (reference sequence). CDR3 nucleotides: TGCAGTGCTGGTGGGACGGATTACGATGAGCAGTTCTTC. Its translation: CSAGGTDYDEQFF.

This clonotype was counted only a few times. The rearrangement uses TRBV4-3 and TRBJ1-1; D is unclear. The CDR3 sequence is 15 residues long. Trimming cost V 2 bases and J 2 bases, with 12 bases left between them. The V gene's germline CDR1 is LGHNA and CDR2 YSLEER. CDR3 in amino acids: CASSQTALVNTEAFF. The CDR3 DNA is TGCGCCAGCAGCCAAACCGCGTTGGTCAACACTGAAGCTTTCTTT.

The rearrangement links TRBV28 to TRBJ2-1, with 14 bases matching TRBD2. V dropped 5 bases and J dropped 4; count of bases not matched to a gene: 7. The CDR3 is made up of 17 amino acids. Germline V CDR1 and CDR2: MDHEN, SYDVKM. The CDR3 protein is CASSPPGLAGVYNEQFF. Written as DNA, the CDR3 is TGTGCCAGCAGTCCGCCGGGACTAGCGGGAGTGTACAATGAGCAGTTCTTC.

This clonotype came up a few times. The chain couples TRBV6-2 or TRBV6-3 to TRBJ2-5; D is unresolved. The CDR3 runs to 14 residues. V lost 7 bases, J lost 4 bases, and 16 bases lay in between. CDR1 MNHEY and CDR2 SVGEGT come from the germline V gene. The CDR3 loop is CASTIFGFRETQYF. The CDR3 nucleotides are TGTGCCAGCACCATATTCGGTTTCCGAGAGACCCAGTACTTC.

V usage is TRBV7-8 and J usage is TRBJ1-4; D may be TRBD1 (5 bases). The CDR3 has 15 amino acids. CDR1 is SGHVS and CDR2 is FQNEAQ in the germline V gene. V was clipped by 5 bases and J by 7 bases, with 17 bases between them. The CDR3 bases are TGTGCCAGCAGCAACGGAGGCCAGGGCGGTGAAAAACTGTTTTTT. Translated: CASSNGGQGGEKLFF. The full variable domain, rest sourced from reference TRBV7-8 and TRBJ1-4, is GAGVSQSPRYKVAKRGQDVALRCDPISGHVSLFWYQQALGQGPEFLTYFQNEAQLDKSGLPSDRFFAERPEGSVSTLKIQRTQQEDSAVYLCASSNGGQGGEKLFFGSGTQLSVL.

The J gene is TRBJ1-2, the V gene TRBV7-2, with 8 bases that match TRBD1. Per the germline V gene, CDR1 is SGHTA and CDR2 is FQGNSA. Germline trimming cut 5 bases from V and 7 bases from J; bases unmatched to any gene: 6. This CDR3 spans 13 amino acids. The CDR3 bases are TGTGCCAGCAGCACTCAGGGGGCGGGTGGCTACACCTTC. Amino acids: CASSTQGAGGYTF. The whole variable domain, remainder taken from reference TRBV7-2 and TRBJ1-2, is GAGVSQSPSNKVTEKGKDVELRCDPISGHTALYWYRQSLGQGLEFLIYFQGNSAPDKSGLPSDRFSAERTGGSVSTLTIQRTQQEDSAVYLCASSTQGAGGYTFGSGTRLTVV.

Of note for this clonotype: A read error may produce the germline difference seen at one junction end. The chain uses TRBV3-1 and TRBJ2-7; maybe TRBD1 (6 bases). The CDR3 spans 14 residues. CDR1 and CDR2 (germline): LGHDT, YNNKEL (reference sequence). The CDR3 region has the DNA TGTGTCAGCAGCGACAGGTCGGTGGCCTACGAGCAGTACTTC. Encoded protein: CVSSDRSVAYEQYF.

The chain recombines TRBV20-1 with TRBJ2-5, with D maybe TRBD1 (6 bases). The V gene's germline CDR1 is DFQATT and CDR2 SNEGSKA (reference sequence). This CDR3 comprises 17 residues. Between the trimmed V and J ends, which lost 0 bases and 4 bases, there was a span of 21 bases. In nucleotides, the CDR3 is TGCAGTGCTAGAGACCCCAAGGGATGGGAGACAGGAGAGACCCAGTACTTC. Amino acids: CSARDPKGWETGETQYF.

This clonotype has more than one count but fewer than ten. The chain is built from TRBV28 and TRBJ2-7, with 12 bases lining up with TRBD1. The CDR3 covers 16 residues. Germline V gives CDR1 MDHEN, CDR2 SYDVKM. J gave up 4 bases and V 5 bases, and 9 bases lay outside the gene matches. The CDR3 nucleotides read TGTGCCAGCAGTCTGACCGGGACAGGGGGCATTTACGAGCAGTACTTC. As protein: CASSLTGTGGIYEQYF. The variable domain in full, completed from reference TRBV28 and TRBJ2-7, reads DVKVTQSSRYLVKRTGEKVFLECVQDMDHENMFWYRQDPGLGLRLIYFSYDVKMKEKGDIPEGYSVSREKKERFSLILESASTNQTSMYLCASSLTGTGGIYEQYFGPGTRLTVT.

The V gene is TRBV29-1, the J gene TRBJ2-1, with 10 bases matching TRBD1. The end of the DNA is better explained by TRBJ2-7, so the J call may be wrong. In germline, CDR1 is SQVTM, CDR2 ANQGSEA. This CDR3 has 15 residues. The CDR3 reads CSVEEGTGASYEQYF. The DNA of the CDR3 is TGCAGCGTTGAAGAAGGGACAGGGGCTTCCTACGAGCAGTACTTC.

The chain combines TRBV24-1 with TRBJ2-4, with TRBD1 as a possible D gene (5 bases). The CDR3 spans 16 residues. CDR1 is KGHDR and CDR2 is SFDVKD in the germline V gene. Trimming left V 7 bases short and J 3 bases short, with 18 bases between. CDR3 nucleotides: TGTGCCACCAGCACGCCAGCAAGACAGTTCAAAAACATTCAGTACTTC. It yields the protein CATSTPARQFKNIQYF.